The following is a T cell receptor beta chain sequence with its context. Authors' analysis steps: It was from reference gene primer amplification that nucleated cell counts were estimated. The table came from immunoSEQ multiplex PCR; TCRdb's copy has only in-frame clones and leaves some out. V, J and clone size are taken as reported in that table, and D and trimming were inferred from the DNA itself. The data show fewer than 45,000 clones, with 80% to 90% seen just once and approximately 1.3% held by the top ten. These data are taken from a study of blood T cell repertoires in COVID-19. Across the whole study: Sites in the United States, Italy and Spain provided acute and convalescent COVID-19 samples. Nucleic acid was either cDNA or gDNA, and it came from T cells, B-cell-depleted T cells, or PBMCs.

The length of the CDR3 is 16 residues. The germline V gene encodes CDR1 MDHEN and CDR2 SYDVKM. J was trimmed by 5 bases and V by 5 bases; bases with no gene match: 9. Sequencing was performed on peripheral blood. This chain joins TRBV28 and TRBJ2-1; TRBD1 matches 10 bases. The sequence was obtained from a woman aged 40 to 50 with acute or convalescent COVID-19. In DNA form, the CDR3 reads TGTGCCAGCAGTAGCCCGGGACAGGGGAGGAACAATGAGCAGTTCTTC. Amino acid sequence: CASSSPGQGRNNEQFF.